The entry that follows covers one T cell receptor (beta chain) sequence. Its specificity is not known. The length of the CDR3 is 14 residues. V lost 1 base and J lost 6, with 12 bases in between. Using its own MiXCR run on the multiplex PCR reads, TCRdb lists one record per CDR3 protein. The sample consists of fewer than 30,000 distinct CDR3 sequences, 68% of them appearing once. This sample is drawn from a study of breast tumors, draining lymph nodes, adjacent tissues. Study-wide points: Tumor TCR diversity was below lymph nodes but above nontumor tissue. The data were judged consistent with most tumor T cells coming from lymph node and expanding in tumor. Luminal-like breast cancer showed significantly higher tumor–nontumor repertoire similarity than basal-like. Tumor T cell lymph node origin was a supported hypothesis, not proven.

The rearrangement uses TRBV12-3 or TRBV12-4 and TRBJ1-2; no firm D call. Sequenced input: tumor-adjacent breast tissue. This receptor was identified in a female donor with breast cancer. Some clones in this sample may be carry-over from other donors' samples. CDR3 DNA sequence: TGTGCCAGCAGTTTAGGCGAAGGGTCCCATGGCTACACCTTC. Residues: CASSLGEGSHGYTF.